This is a list of T cell receptor beta chains from one sample in a study of control samples from healthy donors and cancer patients. Sequencing was performed with immunoSEQ multiplex PCR; in TCRdb, only in-frame clones are kept and a portion is missing. This table has about 89,000 clones, over 65% appearing once. The source material was blood. The receptors were gathered from a woman aged 35 to 49 in good health. Each CDR3 is given with its conserved first and last residue. The D gene is left open where the match is weak. A row's size may be missing; if present it is once, few, many or a size class.

cdr3_length j_call v_call d_call clone_size cdr3_nt cdr3_aa
14 TRBJ1-2 TRBV7-2 . once TGTGCCAGCAGCCAATTACCGGGCTCCAATGGCTACACCTTC CASSQLPGSNGYTF
15 TRBJ1-5 TRBV6-5 TRBD1 . TGTGCCAGCAAACTCCAGGGACAGATGAATCAGCCCCAGCATTTT CASKLQGQMNQPQHF
15 TRBJ1-4 TRBV19 TRBD1 . TGTGCCAGTAGTCCGGTGGACAGGATAAATGAAAAACTGTTTTTT CASSPVDRINEKLFF
17 TRBJ1-2 TRBV3-1/TRBV3-2 . . TGTGCCAGCAGCCAAGACTTAGGGAGCCTTGGAAACTATGGCTACACCTTC CASSQDLGSLGNYGYTF
16 TRBJ2-2 TRBV27 TRBD1 . TGTGCCAGCAGCTCACGGACAGGGGGCAACACCGGGGAGCTGTTTTTT CASSSRTGGNTGELFF
12 TRBJ1-1 TRBV11-3 TRBD1 . TGTGCCAGCAGCTTCAGGGGGCGAGGGGCTTTCTTT CASSFRGRGAFF
13 TRBJ2-7 TRBV13 . . TGTGCCAGCAGCTTAGGGTCCAGCTACGAGCAGTACTTC CASSLGSSYEQYF
17 TRBJ2-3 TRBV18 TRBD1 . TGTGCCAGCTCACCAAGGGACAGGGGGATTAGCACAGATACGCAGTATTTT CASSPRDRGISTDTQYF
14 TRBJ2-5 TRBV19 TRBD2 . TGTGCCAGTAGTCCTCCGGGACTAGCAGAGACCCAGTACTTC CASSPPGLAETQYF
17 TRBJ1-5 TRBV5-4 . . TGTGCCAGCAGCTTGAATGGACCAGGGAGTGGCAATCAGCCCCAGCATTTT CASSLNGPGSGNQPQHF
14 TRBJ1-5 TRBV2 . . TGTGCCAGCAGTCAGGGAAATAGCAATCAGCCCCAGCATTTT CASSQGNSNQPQHF
12 TRBJ2-7 TRBV9 . . TGTGCCAGCGCGGGGTCCAAGGGCGAGCAGTACTTC CASAGSKGEQYF
14 TRBJ2-7 TRBV6-5 . once TGTGCCAGCAGTATGGACCCCCTTCCCTACGAGCAGTACTTC CASSMDPLPYEQYF
14 TRBJ1-2 TRBV5-6 . . TGTGCCAGCAGCTTGTTCTCAGACAACTATGGCTACACCTTC CASSLFSDNYGYTF
10 TRBJ1-2 TRBV11-2 . . TGTGCCAGCAGCTTGTATGGCTACACCTTC CASSLYGYTF
16 TRBJ1-6 TRBV6-1 . . TGTGCCAGCAGTGAAAAGCCAGGGGTGAGGAATTCACCCCTCCACTTT CASSEKPGVRNSPLHF
14 TRBJ1-2 TRBV7-9 . . TGTGCCAGCAGCCGGCCCCAGGGGAGCTATGGCTACACCTTC CASSRPQGSYGYTF
14 TRBJ1-2 TRBV7-3 TRBD1 . TGTGCCAGCAGCCCCGGGCCAGGGGGATTCGGCTACACCTTC CASSPGPGGFGYTF
13 TRBJ2-7 TRBV20-1 . few TGCAGTGCTAGTTTGGCGGTCGGTCACGAGCAGTACTTC CSASLAVGHEQYF
12 TRBJ1-5 TRBV5-6 . . TGTGCCAGCTCAACCAGGGATCAGCCCCAGCATTTT CASSTRDQPQHF
13 TRBJ1-2 TRBV7-8 . once TGTGCCAGCAGCTTAGGTACAGATTATGGCTACACCTTC CASSLGTDYGYTF
17 TRBJ1-1 TRBV10-3 TRBD1 . TGTGCCATCAGTGACTCCGGGACAGGGGGATCGGACACTGAAGCTTTCTTT CAISDSGTGGSDTEAFF
16 TRBJ1-1 TRBV6-2/TRBV6-3 TRBD1 . TGTGCCAGCAGTTACTCAGCGGGACAGTTGAACACTGAAGCTTTCTTT CASSYSAGQLNTEAFF
17 TRBJ1-2 TRBV29-1 TRBD1 . TGCAGCGTTGTGGGCGGACAGGGGGGAATAACTAACTATGGCTACACCTTC CSVVGGQGGITNYGYTF
13 TRBJ1-2 TRBV7-2 . . TGTGCCAGCAGCTTGGGCACCTTCCTCGGCTACACCTTC CASSLGTFLGYTF
17 TRBJ1-1 TRBV6-2/TRBV6-3 TRBD1 . TGTGCCAGCAGTGCGGCGGGACAGGGAATGGATATCACTGAAGCTTTCTTT CASSAAGQGMDITEAFF
14 TRBJ2-5 TRBV3-1/TRBV3-2 TRBD2 . TGTGCCAGCAGCCAAGGACTAGCGGGAGAGACCCAGTACTTC CASSQGLAGETQYF
15 TRBJ2-1 TRBV19 TRBD1 . TGTGCCAGTATCATGTTCCCGGACAGGGTAGGTGGTCAGTTCTTC CASIMFPDRVGGQFF
16 TRBJ1-6 TRBV7-9 . . TGTGCCACCGCTCTTCGGGGGGGCGCAGAGAATTCACCCCTCCACTTT CATALRGGAENSPLHF
15 TRBJ2-3 TRBV2 TRBD2 . TGTGCCAGCAGGGCCAGCGGGGGGGCTGCAGATACGCAGTATTTT CASRASGGAADTQYF
13 TRBJ2-5 TRBV15 TRBD1 . TGTGCCACCTCTCAGGGGGCGAGGGAGACCCAGTACTTC CATSQGARETQYF
15 TRBJ1-2 TRBV5-1 . . TGCGCCAGCAGCGATCCGACACAAGCATACTATGGCTACACCTTC CASSDPTQAYYGYTF
13 TRBJ1-2 TRBV5-1 . . TGCGCCAGCAGCTCGGGGGAGGTCTGGAGCTACACCTTC CASSSGEVWSYTF
15 TRBJ1-1 TRBV6-6 TRBD1 . TGTGCCAGCAGTTACGGGGACAGAAGGAACACTGAAGCTTTCTTT CASSYGDRRNTEAFF
12 TRBJ2-5 TRBV24-1 . . TGTGCCACCAGTGATTTAAGGGAGACCCAGTACTTC CATSDLRETQYF
15 TRBJ1-2 TRBV5-4 . once TGTGCCAGCAGCAAATCGACAAGAACTAACTATGGCTACACCTTC CASSKSTRTNYGYTF
15 TRBJ2-3 TRBV12-5 . . TGTGCTAGTGGTTTGCTCGGGACTAGCACAGATACGCAGTATTTT CASGLLGTSTDTQYF
16 TRBJ1-5 TRBV5-5 . . TGTGCCAGCAGCTTAGGGGGGCTCGGGGGCAATCAGCCCCAGCATTTT CASSLGGLGGNQPQHF
14 TRBJ2-3 TRBV11-3 . . TGTGCCAGCAGTTTAGCGGATAGCACAGATACGCAGTATTTT CASSLADSTDTQYF
16 TRBJ1-2 TRBV18 . few TGTGCCAGCTCACCATACTCGGACGCAGGGCGCTATGGCTACACCTTC CASSPYSDAGRYGYTF
14 TRBJ1-5 TRBV30 . . TGTGCCTGGAGTCCAGGGAGGGGCAGGGAGCCCCAGCATTTT CAWSPGRGREPQHF